The 26 T cell receptor beta chains below come from one sample, sequenced in a study of a mutant IDH1 vaccine in newly diagnosed glioma. Time point: baseline, week 1 (first vaccination visit). The treatment denotes: pre-vaccination baseline after standard-of-care therapy. The assay was immunoSEQ multiplex PCR, and TCRdb's table has in-frame clones only and misses some. The table has roughly 50,000 clones, 80% to 90% seen once. Sequenced here: PBMCs, sampled from a glioma patient treated with radiotherapy, temozolomide or both. These receptors were taken from a young man with glioma.

The rearrangement uses TRBV7-3 and TRBJ2-7, with TRBD1 matching over 10 bases. After removal of 1 base from V and 7 bases from J, the junction contained 7 bases not matched to a gene. CDR3 length: 15 amino acids. Germline V gives CDR1 SGHTA, CDR2 FQGTGA. CDR3 amino acids: CASSLNPGQGSEQYF. For the CDR3, the DNA is TGTGCCAGCAGCTTAAATCCGGGACAGGGGAGTGAGCAGTACTTC.

The V call is TRBV19, the J call TRBJ1-2; D remains ambiguous. Germline values: CDR1 LNHDA, CDR2 SQIVND (reference sequence). Between the trimmed V and J ends, which lost 3 bases and 5 bases, there was a span of 10 bases. The CDR3 is 13 residues long. The DNA of the CDR3 is TGTGCCAGTAGTATCCCGGACTTTTATGGCTACACCTTC. This translates into CASSIPDFYGYTF.

This chain links TRBV4-2 with TRBJ1-4; D gene uncertain. Per germline, CDR1 LGHNA and CDR2 YNFKEQ. V lost 0 bases to trimming and J lost 5 bases, with 4 bases between them. The CDR3 contains 13 residues. CDR3 bases: TGTGCCAGCAGCCAAGATTGGAATGAAAAACTGTTTTTT. Its translation: CASSQDWNEKLFF.

The rearrangement uses TRBV4-2 and TRBJ1-2; perhaps TRBD1 as D (6 bases). The CDR3 length is 15 residues. Trimming took 0 bases from V and 6 from J, leaving 14 bases between them. CDR1 is LGHNA, CDR2 YNFKEQ, per germline. The CDR3 sequence is CASSQDRWTADGYTF. The CDR3 DNA reads as TGTGCCAGCAGCCAAGATCGATGGACAGCGGATGGCTACACCTTC.

The CDR3: CASSIDARGQVGQPQHF. In DNA, the CDR3 is TGTGCCAGTAGTATAGATGCAAGGGGTCAGGTAGGTCAGCCCCAGCATTTT. This chain uses TRBV19 with TRBJ1-5; a weak D match, TRBD1 (5 bases). The germline V and J ends were trimmed by 0 bases and 6 bases, with 18 bases remaining between them. Per germline, CDR1 LNHDA and CDR2 SQIVND (reference sequence). The CDR3 has 17 amino acids.

This chain links TRBV30 with TRBJ2-7, with D possibly TRBD1 on 6 matching bases. Germline assignment: CDR1 GTSNPN and CDR2 SVGIG (reference sequence). V lost 7 bases and J 2 bases, leaving 12 bases between the germline ends. This CDR3 region has 12 residues. CDR3 bases: TGTGCCTTTAACACAGGGACCTACGAGCAGTACTTC. It yields the protein CAFNTGTYEQYF.

This clone came up a few times. The chain employs TRBV9 and TRBJ1-1; TRBD1 might be the D (5 bases). Trimming removed 2 bases from V and 0 bases from J, with 14 bases in between. From germline, CDR1 is SGDLS and CDR2 YYNGEE. The length of the CDR3 is 16 residues. The DNA of the CDR3 is TGTGCCAGCAGCGTTGGGGAGGGACTGATGAACACTGAAGCTTTCTTT. This sequence encodes CASSVGEGLMNTEAFF. The full variable domain, with the rest looked up from reference TRBV9 and TRBJ1-1, is DSGVTQTPKHLITATGQRVTLRCSPRSGDLSVYWYQQSLDQGLQFLIQYYNGEERAKGNILERFSAQQFPDLHSELNLSSLELGDSALYFCASSVGEGLMNTEAFFGQGTRLTVV.

The chain is built from TRBV19 and TRBJ2-7, with 12 bases lining up with TRBD2. Germline V gene lookup returns CDR1 LNHDA and CDR2 SQIVND (reference sequence). With 5 bases clipped from V and 4 bases from J, the junction kept 6 bases outside the gene matches. The CDR3 runs to 15 residues. The CDR3 coding sequence is TGTGCCAGTAGTGACTCGACTAGCGGGAGATACGAGCAGTACTTC. Residues: CASSDSTSGRYEQYF.

CDR3 coding DNA: TGTGCCAGCAGTGAAGCCCCAAGGCTCCTTTTAGGTCAGCCCCAGCATTTT. Residues: CASSEAPRLLLGQPQHF. V and J are TRBV2 and TRBJ1-5; no firm D call. The germline V gene has CDR1 SNHLY and CDR2 FYNNEI. Deletions cut 0 bases from V and 6 bases from J, with 18 bases between. The CDR3 contains 17 residues.

The genes are TRBV6-5 and TRBJ1-3; D not certain. This CDR3 is 14 amino acids long. CDR1 MNHEY and CDR2 SVGAGI come from the germline V gene. V was shortened by 6 bases and J by 0 bases, with 9 bases between the two germline ends. The CDR3 region has the DNA TGTGCCAGCAGAATGCTTTACTCTGGAAACACCATATATTTT. Protein sequence: CASRMLYSGNTIYF.

The chain employs TRBV30 and TRBJ1-2, with TRBD1 matching over 12 bases. CDR1 is GTSNPN, CDR2 SVGIG, per germline (reference sequence). The CDR3 length is 15 residues. V was pared by 2 bases and J by 4 bases, with 5 bases of the junction left unmatched. In DNA, the CDR3 is TGTGCCTGGAGTCTAGGGACAGGGGGCAGCTATGGCTACACCTTC. This gives the protein CAWSLGTGGSYGYTF. Looking up the rest from reference TRBV30 and TRBJ1-2 gives the full variable domain: SQTIHQWPATLVQPVGSPLSLECTVEGTSNPNLYWYRQAAGRGLQLLFYSVGIGQISSEVPQNLSASRPQDRQFILSSKKLLLSDSGFYLCAWSLGTGGSYGYTFGSGTRLTVV.

The chain couples TRBV4-3 to TRBJ1-1, with 11 bases fitting TRBD1. CDR3 length: 16 residues. Per germline, CDR1 LGHNA and CDR2 YSLEER. With 1 base clipped from V and 3 bases from J, the junction kept 4 bases outside the gene matches. Here the CDR3 reads CASSQGTGGADTEAFF. DNA of the CDR3: TGCGCCAGCAGCCAAGGGACAGGGGGCGCCGACACTGAAGCTTTCTTT.

CDR3: CASSFTGEVNTEAFF. CDR3 coding DNA: TGTGCCAGCAGTTTCACAGGGGAGGTGAACACTGAAGCTTTCTTT. The V gene is TRBV6-5, the J gene TRBJ1-1, with 7 nucleotides matching TRBD1. Germline trimming cut 4 bases from V and 0 bases from J; bases unmatched to any gene: 5. From germline, CDR1 is MNHEY and CDR2 SVGAGI. The CDR3 is made up of 15 amino acids.

This chain links TRBV14 with TRBJ1-2; weak D call: TRBD1 (6 bases). Looked up from germline, CDR1 is SGHDN and CDR2 is FVKESK. V lost 3 bases, J lost 5 bases, and 19 bases lay in between. The CDR3 contains 16 residues. CDR3 DNA sequence: TGTGCCAGCAGCCATCTCAGAGGGGGATTCGGATATGGCTACACCTTC. As protein: CASSHLRGGFGYGYTF.

The J gene is TRBJ1-1, the V gene TRBV30, with D unclear. The CDR3 extends over 14 amino acids. Germline CDR1 reads GTSNPN; CDR2 reads SVGIG (reference sequence). With 0 bases removed from V and 0 bases from J, the gap between germline ends came to 8 bases. Written as DNA, the CDR3 is TGTGCCTGGAGTGTTTCGGTGATGAACACTGAAGCTTTCTTT. Its translation is CAWSVSVMNTEAFF.

The chain joins TRBV7-2 to TRBJ1-1; the match to TRBD1 covers 9 bases. Germline lookup yields CDR1 SGHTA and CDR2 FQGNSA. CDR3 length: 15 amino acids. V gave up 6 bases and J gave up 6 bases; unmatched junction bases: 11. The CDR3 nucleotides read TGTGCCAGCAGTACCCAGGGACAGGGTCTCTCTGAAGCTTTCTTT. Encoded protein: CASSTQGQGLSEAFF.

The CDR3: CASSAIRAYSLGRTEAFF. CDR3 nucleotides: TGTGCCAGCAGCGCCATCCGAGCATACTCTTTGGGGCGTACTGAAGCTTTCTTT. The V and J genes are TRBV5-6 and TRBJ1-1; D possibly corresponds to TRBD1 (5 bases). Germline CDR1 reads SGHDT; CDR2 reads YYEEEE. This CDR3 contains 18 residues. The V and J ends lost 4 bases and 5 bases respectively, with 27 bases between them.

This chain's CDR3 is CASRPDRGRFNSPLHF. The CDR3 DNA follows: TGTGCCAGCAGACCGGACAGGGGACGCTTTAATTCACCCCTCCACTTT. The chain uses TRBV6-6 and TRBJ1-6; 9 bases fit TRBD1. Germline CDR1 is MNHNY and CDR2 is SVGAGI (reference sequence). The CDR3 spans 16 residues. Unmatched junction bases numbered 9, after V lost 6 bases and J lost 6 bases.

The J gene is TRBJ2-7, the V gene TRBV5-6; the match to TRBD2 covers 10 bases. The CDR3 is made up of 17 amino acids. Trimming removed 0 bases from V and 1 base from J; junction bases left unmatched: 7. Germline CDR1 reads SGHDT; CDR2 reads YYEEEE. CDR3 in DNA: TGTGCCAGCAGCTTGGCCCCTAGCGGGGGAATGTCCTACGAGCAGTACTTC. This sequence encodes CASSLAPSGGMSYEQYF.

The chain uses TRBV28 and TRBJ1-5, with no clear D. This CDR3 contains 14 residues. V gave up 8 bases and J gave up 2 bases, with 13 bases separating them. The germline V gene has CDR1 MDHEN and CDR2 SYDVKM. The CDR3 reads CASVNRGRNQPQHF. The CDR3 DNA is TGTGCCAGCGTCAACCGGGGTCGCAATCAGCCCCAGCATTTT.

The rearrangement uses TRBV5-6 and TRBJ2-5; perhaps TRBD1 as D (5 bases). The J call could be wrong; TRBJ2-7 is a better fit for the DNA end. CDR1 is SGHDT, CDR2 YYEEEE, per germline. The CDR3 has 14 amino acids. Written as DNA, the CDR3 is TGTGCCAGCAGCTTGGCCGGTCAGGGCTACGAGCAGTACTTC. It encodes CASSLAGQGYEQYF.

CDR3 coding DNA: TGTGCCAGCAGCTTAAAACGGGGGGGCCCCCTGGACGAGCAGTACTTC. Its translation is CASSLKRGGPLDEQYF. This chain connects TRBV5-8 to TRBJ2-7, with 8 bases aligning to TRBD2. V lost 2 bases and J lost 5; bases outside the gene matches: 12. CDR3 length equals 16 residues. The V gene's germline CDR1 is SGHTS and CDR2 YDEGEE.

V is TRBV4-1 and J is TRBJ1-1; TRBD1 is a possible D gene (5 bases). The germline V gene has CDR1 MGHRA and CDR2 YSYEKL. The length of the CDR3 is 16 residues. The V and J ends lost 1 base and 1 base respectively, with 13 bases between them. The CDR3 sequence: CASSQVWGQGNTEAFF. CDR3 bases: TGCGCCAGCAGCCAAGTCTGGGGCCAAGGGAACACTGAAGCTTTCTTT.

This clone was seen a single time. J is TRBJ2-1 and V is TRBV19, with unresolved D. The CDR3 runs 12 residues. The ends were cut back, 5 bases at V and 5 bases at J, with 7 bases in the middle. The V gene's germline CDR1 is LNHDA and CDR2 SQIVND (reference sequence). The CDR3 reads CASSLGNNEQFF. The DNA of the CDR3 is TGTGCCAGTAGTCTGGGGAACAATGAGCAGTTCTTC. Full variable domain (outside the CDR3, taken from reference TRBV19 and TRBJ2-1): DGGITQSPKYLFRKEGQNVTLSCEQNLNHDAMYWYRQDPGQGLRLIYYSQIVNDFQKGDIAEGYSVSREKKESFPLTVTSAQKNPTAFYLCASSLGNNEQFFGPGTRLTVL.

This clone was detected a few times. This chain uses TRBV5-8 with TRBJ1-1; D is possibly TRBD1 (5 bases). Germline V CDR1 and CDR2: SGHTS, YDEGEE. Trimming left V 1 base short and J 0 bases short, with 7 bases between. The CDR3 covers 14 residues. The CDR3 sequence is CASSLWGMNTEAFF. The CDR3 DNA reads as TGTGCCAGCAGCTTGTGGGGGATGAACACTGAAGCTTTCTTT.

The chain uses TRBV19 and TRBJ2-1; maybe TRBD2 (6 bases). Germline V gene lookup returns CDR1 LNHDA and CDR2 SQIVND (reference sequence). Deletions cut 4 bases from V and 4 bases from J, with 17 bases between. This CDR3 spans 16 amino acids. The CDR3 protein is CASSSLAGPTYNEQFF. The CDR3 nucleotides are TGTGCCAGTAGTAGTTTGGCGGGACCAACATACAATGAGCAGTTCTTC.